Given below is one T cell receptor (beta chain) in context. This specimen comes from a study of early T cells in non-severe SARS-CoV-2 infection. Whole-study context: Chains were not paired, and sequencing was done on bulk RNA from unsorted whole blood.

From the 5' RACE reads, TCRdb called clonotypes with MiXCR, one entry per CDR3 protein. The sample records over 80,000 distinct CDR3 sequences, approximately 12% being singletons. This sequence originates from an adult who was a healthcare worker with PCR-confirmed SARS-CoV-2 infection or an uninfected control (not recorded which). Material: whole blood, obtained at baseline.

The CDR3 sequence is CASSPPTRYNEQFF. DNA of the CDR3: TGTGCCAGCAGTCCCCCAACACGGTACAATGAGCAGTTCTTC. This chain connects TRBV12-3 or TRBV12-4 to TRBJ2-1; the D is unclear. This CDR3 has 14 amino acids. V was cut by 5 bases and J by 4 bases, with 12 bases left in between.